This paragraph covers one T cell receptor beta chain sequence. Its antigen remains unidentified. The study enrolled healthy HIV-negative adults without recent acute infections or vaccinations as donors. The data belong to a study of shared clonotypes between healthy human individuals. Study-wide results and limits: Non-shared clonotypes showed lower generation probabilities than clonotypes common to all four donors.

Libraries were prepared by immunoSEQ multiplex PCR; TCRdb keeps only in-frame clonotypes and omits some of them. Among 850,000 to 1,200,000 clones listed, more than 65% were seen once. Trimming pared 7 bases from V and 2 bases from J, leaving 12 bases between. Germline V gene sequence: CDR1 MNHNY, CDR2 SVGAGI (reference sequence). The CDR3 extends over 13 amino acids. The rearrangement joins TRBV6-6 to TRBJ2-7; tentatively, D is TRBD1 (6 bases). The material sequenced was memory CD4+ T cells sorted from blood. As to subset: CD45RA-negative fraction. The sequence was obtained from a man in his late teens or twenties in good health. The CDR3 DNA follows: TGTGCCAGCACTAGACAGGAGACCTACGAGCAGTACTTC. Residues: CASTRQETYEQYF.